This T cell receptor (beta chain) was documented in a study of T-cell reconstitution after alpha-beta-depleted transplantation in children. Unique molecular identifiers featured in how the TCRbeta library was prepared. Via MiXCR, TCRdb re-called the PCR reads, giving one row per CDR3 protein. Of about 92,000 distinct CDR3 sequences in the sample, 10% to 15% were seen once. The sample holds many counts of this clonotype. This specimen was PBMCs from the stem cell graft donor, taken from the stem cell graft. The clonotype comes from a human donor who donated a stem cell graft to a child with inherited bone marrow failure.

The CDR3 sequence is CASSLAGGRGPQHF. CDR3 nucleotide sequence: TGCGCCAGCAGCTTGGCCGGGGGCCGGGGGCCCCAGCATTTT. This chain connects TRBV5-1 to TRBJ1-5; tentative D call: TRBD1 (6 bases). V shed 0 bases and J shed 9 bases, with 13 bases lying between them. This CDR3 spans 14 amino acids. CDR1 SGHRS and CDR2 YFSETQ come from the germline V gene. Supplemented by reference TRBV5-1 and TRBJ1-5, the full variable domain reads KAGVTQTPRYLIKTRGQQVTLSCSPISGHRSVSWYQQTPGQGLQFLFEYFSETQRNKGNFPGRFSGRQFSNSRSEMNVSTLELGDSALYLCASSLAGGRGPQHFGDGTRLSIL.